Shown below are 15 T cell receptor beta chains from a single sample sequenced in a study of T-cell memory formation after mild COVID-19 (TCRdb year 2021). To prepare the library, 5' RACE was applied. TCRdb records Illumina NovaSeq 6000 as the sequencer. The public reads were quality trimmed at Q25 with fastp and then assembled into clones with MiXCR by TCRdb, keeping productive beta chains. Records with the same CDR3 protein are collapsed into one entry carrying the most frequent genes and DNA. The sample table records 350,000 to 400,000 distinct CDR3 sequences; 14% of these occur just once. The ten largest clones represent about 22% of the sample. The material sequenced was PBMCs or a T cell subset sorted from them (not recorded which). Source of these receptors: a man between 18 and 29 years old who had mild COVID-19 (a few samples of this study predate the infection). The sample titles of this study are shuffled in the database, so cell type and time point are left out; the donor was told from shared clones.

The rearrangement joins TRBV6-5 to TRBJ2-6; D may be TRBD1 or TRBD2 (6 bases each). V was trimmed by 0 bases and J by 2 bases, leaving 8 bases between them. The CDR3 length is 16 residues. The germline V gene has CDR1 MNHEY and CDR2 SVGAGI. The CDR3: CASSYSGGAGANVLTF. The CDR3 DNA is TGTGCCAGCAGTTACTCGGGGGGCGCTGGGGCCAACGTCCTGACTTTC.

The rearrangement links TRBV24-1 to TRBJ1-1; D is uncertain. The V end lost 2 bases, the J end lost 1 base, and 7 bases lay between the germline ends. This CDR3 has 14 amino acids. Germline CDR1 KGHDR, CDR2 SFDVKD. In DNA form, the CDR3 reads TGTGCCACCAGTGATTCGGGAGGGAACACTGAAGCTTTCTTT. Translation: CATSDSGGNTEAFF.

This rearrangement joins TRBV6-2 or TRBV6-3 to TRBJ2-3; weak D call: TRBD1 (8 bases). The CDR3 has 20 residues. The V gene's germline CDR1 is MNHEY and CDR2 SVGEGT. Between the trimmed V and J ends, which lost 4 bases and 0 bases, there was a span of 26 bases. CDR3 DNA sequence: TGTGCCAGCAGTTGGGGGGGCCAGGGACAGGAAGGACTCAGCACAGATACGCAGTATTTT. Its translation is CASSWGGQGQEGLSTDTQYF.

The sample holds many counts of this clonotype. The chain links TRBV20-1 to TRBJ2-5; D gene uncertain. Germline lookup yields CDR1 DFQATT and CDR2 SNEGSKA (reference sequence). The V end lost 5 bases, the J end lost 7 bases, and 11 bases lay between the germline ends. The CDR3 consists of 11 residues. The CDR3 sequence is CSAPTLVTQYF. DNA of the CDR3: TGCAGTGCTCCGACCTTGGTGACCCAGTACTTC.

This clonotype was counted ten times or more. The CDR3 DNA reads as TGTGCCAGCAGCTCGCACCCTATTGGGGGCGAGCAGTACTTC. Residues: CASSSHPIGGEQYF. The chain combines TRBV7-2 with TRBJ2-7; D is possibly TRBD1 or TRBD2 (5 bases each). The germline CDR1 and CDR2 sequences are SGHTA and FQGNSA. Deletions cut 4 bases from V and 6 bases from J, with 16 bases between. This CDR3 is 14 amino acids long.

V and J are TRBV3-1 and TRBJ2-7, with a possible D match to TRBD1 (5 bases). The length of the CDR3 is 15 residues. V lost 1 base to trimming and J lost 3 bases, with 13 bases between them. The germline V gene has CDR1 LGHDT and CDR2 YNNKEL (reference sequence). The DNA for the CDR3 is TGTGCCAGCAGCCAAGTATCTACAGGATACTACGAGCAGTACTTC. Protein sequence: CASSQVSTGYYEQYF.

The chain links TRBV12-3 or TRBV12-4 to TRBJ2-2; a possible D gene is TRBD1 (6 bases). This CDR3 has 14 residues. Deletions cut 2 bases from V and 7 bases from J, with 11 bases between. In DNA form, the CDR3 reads TGTGCCAGCAGTTTAAGGGGGAGCGGCGGGGAGCTGTTTTTT. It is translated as CASSLRGSGGELFF.

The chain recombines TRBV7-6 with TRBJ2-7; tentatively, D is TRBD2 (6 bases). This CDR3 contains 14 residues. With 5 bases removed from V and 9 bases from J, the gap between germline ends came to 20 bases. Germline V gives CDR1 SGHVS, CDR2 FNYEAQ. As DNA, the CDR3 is TGTGCCAGCAGCCGGACTATAGAGTCGTCGTGGCAGTACTTC. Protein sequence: CASSRTIESSWQYF.

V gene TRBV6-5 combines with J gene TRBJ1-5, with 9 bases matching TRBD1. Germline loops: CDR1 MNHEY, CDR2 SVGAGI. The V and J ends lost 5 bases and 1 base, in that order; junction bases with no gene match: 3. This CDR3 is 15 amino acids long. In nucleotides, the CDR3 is TGTGCCAGCAGTATCGGACAGGGGAGCAATCAGCCCCAGCATTTT. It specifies CASSIGQGSNQPQHF.

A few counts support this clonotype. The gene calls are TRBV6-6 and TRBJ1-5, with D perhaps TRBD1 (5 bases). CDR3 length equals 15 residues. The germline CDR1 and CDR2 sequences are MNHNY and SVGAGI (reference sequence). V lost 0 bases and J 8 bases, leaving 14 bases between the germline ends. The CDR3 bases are TGTGCCAGCAGTTACTCGAGCAGGACAAACGAGCCCCAGCATTTT. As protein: CASSYSSRTNEPQHF.

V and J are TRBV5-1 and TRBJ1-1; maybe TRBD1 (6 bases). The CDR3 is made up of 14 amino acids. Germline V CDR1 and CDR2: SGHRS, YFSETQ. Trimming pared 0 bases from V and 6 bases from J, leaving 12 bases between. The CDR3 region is CASSLEGGVSEAFF. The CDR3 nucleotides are TGCGCCAGCAGCTTGGAGGGGGGAGTATCTGAAGCTTTCTTT.

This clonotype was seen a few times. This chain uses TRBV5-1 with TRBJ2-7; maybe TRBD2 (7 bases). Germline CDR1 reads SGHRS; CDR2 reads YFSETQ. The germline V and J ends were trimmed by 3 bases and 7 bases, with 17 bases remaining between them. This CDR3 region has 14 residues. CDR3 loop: CASSSGEGVGEQYV. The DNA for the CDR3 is TGCGCCAGCAGCTCCGGGGAGGGGGTAGGTGAGCAGTACGTC.

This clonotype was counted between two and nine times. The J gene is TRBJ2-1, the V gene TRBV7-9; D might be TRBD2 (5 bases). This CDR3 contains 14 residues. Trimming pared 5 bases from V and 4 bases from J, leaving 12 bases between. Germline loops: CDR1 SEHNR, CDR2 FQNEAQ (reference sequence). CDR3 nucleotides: TGTGCCAGCAGCCCGGATACTAGGTACAATGAGCAGTTCTTC. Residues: CASSPDTRYNEQFF.

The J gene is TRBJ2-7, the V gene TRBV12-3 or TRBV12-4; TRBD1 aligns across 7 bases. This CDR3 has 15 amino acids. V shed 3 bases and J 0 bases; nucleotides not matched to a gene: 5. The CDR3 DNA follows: TGTGCCAGCAGTTTGGGCAGGGGGAGCTCCTACGAGCAGTACTTC. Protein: CASSLGRGSSYEQYF.

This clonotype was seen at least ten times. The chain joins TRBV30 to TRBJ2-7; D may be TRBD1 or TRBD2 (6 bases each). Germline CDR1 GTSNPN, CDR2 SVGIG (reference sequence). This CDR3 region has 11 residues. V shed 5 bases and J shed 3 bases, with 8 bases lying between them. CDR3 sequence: CAWGGRYEQYF. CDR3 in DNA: TGTGCCTGGGGGGGGCGCTACGAGCAGTACTTC.